The clone carrying this TCR beta chain showed up just a few times. The table came from immunoSEQ multiplex PCR; TCRdb's copy has only in-frame clones and leaves some out. The sample lists about 46,000 clones; 60% to 85% were seen once. V shed 8 bases and J shed 5 bases, with 12 bases lying between them. This CDR3 has 12 amino acids. Germline CDR1 and CDR2: LNHDA and SQIVND (reference sequence). Relapse after autologous stem cell transplantation occurred in every patient, and brentuximab vedotin exposure varied. This specimen comes from a study of PD-1 blockade in classical Hodgkin lymphoma. The sequences come from peripheral blood mononuclear cells (PBMCs), collected before the second cycle of nivolumab. The chain carries TRBV19 and TRBJ1-2; a weak D match, TRBD1 (5 bases). This TCR derives from a human donor with classical Hodgkin lymphoma. This CDR3 reads CASSDTYYGYTF. The CDR3 coding sequence is TGTGCCAGTTCGGACACCTATTATGGCTACACCTTC.